A single sample gave rise to the 30 T cell receptor beta chains below, sequenced in a study of T cell responses to AZD1222 COVID-19 vaccine. The method was immunoSEQ multiplex PCR; TCRdb's version includes in-frame clones alone and lacks a portion of them. The data hold about 110,000 clones, with 90% to 95% observed a single time. Source: peripheral blood, taken on day 0 of AZD1222 vaccination. All receptors come from an adult in good health.

The chain recombines TRBV2 with TRBJ1-6; D remains unclear. The CDR3 is made up of 14 amino acids. Trimming shortened V by 7 bases and J by 9 bases, and 16 bases separated the two germline ends. In germline, CDR1 is SNHLY, CDR2 FYNNEI. The CDR3 sequence: CASMEVLESSPLHF. The CDR3 coding sequence is TGTGCCAGCATGGAGGTCCTGGAAAGTTCACCCCTCCACTTT.

This chain connects TRBV11-2 to TRBJ2-5; 9 bases line up with TRBD1. Germline V lookup: CDR1 SGHAT, CDR2 FQNNGV. CDR3 size: 13 residues. Losses at the gene ends were 5 bases for V and 3 bases for J; bases not matched to a gene: 1. In DNA form, the CDR3 reads TGTGCCAGCAGCAGGGACAGGGAAGAGACCCAGTACTTC. Translating it yields CASSRDREETQYF.

This chain joins TRBV29-1 and TRBJ2-6; no reliable D call. The length of the CDR3 is 16 residues. V lost 0 bases and J 2 bases, leaving 11 bases between the germline ends. Germline values: CDR1 SQVTM, CDR2 ANQGSEA. This chain's CDR3 is CSVEDGRIAGANVLTF. The CDR3 bases are TGCAGCGTTGAAGATGGACGGATTGCTGGGGCCAACGTCCTGACTTTC. Complete variable domain (other parts from reference TRBV29-1 and TRBJ2-6): SAVISQKPSRDICQRGTSLTIQCQVDSQVTMMFWYRQQPGQSLTLIATANQGSEATYESGFVIDKFPISRPNLTFSTLTVSNMSPEDSSIYLCSVEDGRIAGANVLTFGAGSRLTVL.

The rearrangement uses TRBV6-5 and TRBJ1-1, with TRBD1 as a possible D gene (6 bases). CDR1 and CDR2 (germline): MNHEY, SVGAGI. The CDR3 runs 13 residues. Trimming shortened V by 6 bases and J by 1 base, and 9 bases separated the two germline ends. The CDR3 coding sequence is TGTGCCAGCAGGTTACAGGGGAACACTGAAGCTTTCTTT. The encoded protein is CASRLQGNTEAFF.

The V and J genes are TRBV19 and TRBJ2-1; D unclear. CDR3 length: 11 residues. Germline CDR1 LNHDA, CDR2 SQIVND (reference sequence). V was cut by 5 bases and J by 4 bases, with 3 bases left in between. In nucleotides, the CDR3 is TGTGCCAGTAGTTTTTACAATGAGCAGTTCTTC. This codes for CASSFYNEQFF.

This chain links TRBV10-3 with TRBJ2-7, with D possibly being TRBD2 (5 bases). This CDR3 region has 13 residues. The V end was cut by 4 bases, the J end by 4 bases, with 11 bases between. Germline V gene sequence: CDR1 ENHRY, CDR2 SYGVKD. The CDR3 nucleotides read TGTGCCATCAGTGGAGGGAGAGGATACGAGCAGTACTTC. Translated: CAISGGRGYEQYF.

The V and J genes are TRBV2 and TRBJ1-6, with TRBD1 matching 10 bases. This CDR3 has 14 amino acids. The J segment lost 6 bases and the V segment lost 10 bases, leaving 6 bases of the junction unmatched. Germline CDR1 SNHLY, CDR2 FYNNEI. This CDR3 is CATCRQGANSPLHF. The CDR3 nucleotides read TGTGCCACCTGTAGACAGGGGGCTAATTCACCCCTCCACTTT.

The V gene is TRBV6-5, the J gene TRBJ1-2; the D gene is possibly TRBD1 (6 bases). This CDR3 comprises 15 residues. The germline V gene encodes CDR1 MNHEY and CDR2 SVGAGI. V was shortened by 0 bases and J by 4 bases, with 12 bases between the two germline ends. CDR3 sequence (DNA): TGTGCCAGCAGTTACTCGTTGGGGGGGGCCTATGGCTACACCTTC. Its translation is CASSYSLGGAYGYTF.

V gene TRBV18 combines with J gene TRBJ1-2, with D maybe TRBD1 (5 bases). The CDR3 runs to 13 residues. Germline lookup yields CDR1 KGHSH and CDR2 LQKENI. Trimming shortened V by 3 bases and J by 8 bases, and 13 bases separated the two germline ends. The CDR3 spells CASSPQQDGGYTF. CDR3 nucleotides: TGTGCCAGCTCACCGCAACAGGACGGCGGCTACACCTTC.

V gene TRBV9 combines with J gene TRBJ2-1; 7 nucleotides match TRBD1. The germline V gene encodes CDR1 SGDLS and CDR2 YYNGEE. The V and J ends lost 4 bases and 5 bases, in that order; junction bases with no gene match: 3. The CDR3 is made up of 13 amino acids. This CDR3 reads CASSFGTDNEQFF. The CDR3 DNA sequence: TGTGCCAGCAGCTTCGGGACAGACAATGAGCAGTTCTTC.

This clone occurred once. The gene calls are TRBV5-4 and TRBJ2-7; D perhaps matches TRBD1 (5 bases). Germline lookup yields CDR1 SGHNT and CDR2 YYREEE (reference sequence). The CDR3 runs to 15 residues. Trimming pared 0 bases from V and 0 bases from J, leaving 10 bases between. CDR3 sequence (DNA): TGTGCCAGCAGCTTGGAGGGCACAGGCTCCTACGAGCAGTACTTC. Its protein is CASSLEGTGSYEQYF.

The gene calls are TRBV5-1 and TRBJ1-6; TRBD1 is a possible D gene (6 bases). Trimming cost V 0 bases and J 5 bases, with 15 bases left between them. CDR3 length equals 17 residues. The germline V gene encodes CDR1 SGHRS and CDR2 YFSETQ. The DNA for the CDR3 is TGCGCCAGCAGCTTGGGCCCGGACAGTGGTAATAATTCACCCCTCCACTTT. This gives the protein CASSLGPDSGNNSPLHF.

The gene calls are TRBV19 and TRBJ2-2; no firm D call. Trimming took 3 bases from V and 0 from J, leaving 14 bases between them. Germline V gene sequence: CDR1 LNHDA, CDR2 SQIVND (reference sequence). The CDR3 contains 17 residues. The CDR3 DNA sequence: TGTGCCAGTAGTATTTTGGTCGGCAGGACGAACACCGGGGAGCTGTTTTTT. Amino acid sequence: CASSILVGRTNTGELFF.

This clone was found once. The rearrangement joins TRBV6-5 to TRBJ1-4, with a weak D call TRBD1 (5 bases). The germline CDR1 and CDR2 sequences are MNHEY and SVGAGI. The V end was cut by 0 bases, the J end by 8 bases, with 13 bases between. The length of the CDR3 is 15 residues. This CDR3 reads CASSYSEGIDEKLFF. The CDR3 DNA reads TGTGCCAGCAGTTACTCGGAGGGGATCGACGAAAAACTGTTTTTT.

This clone was picked up one time. The chain has TRBV11-2 and TRBJ1-1; D remains unclear. From germline, CDR1 is SGHAT and CDR2 FQNNGV. Deletions cut 5 bases from V and 3 bases from J, with 10 bases between. The length of the CDR3 is 13 residues. The CDR3 DNA reads as TGTGCCAGCAGCCCCCGAGGTTACACTGAAGCTTTCTTT. This sequence encodes CASSPRGYTEAFF.

The rearrangement uses TRBV19 and TRBJ1-6; 8 bases are shared with TRBD1. Germline V lookup: CDR1 LNHDA, CDR2 SQIVND (reference sequence). This CDR3 is 16 amino acids long. Germline trimming cut 3 bases from V and 8 bases from J; bases unmatched to any gene: 9. CDR3 region: CASSITGQGRDSPLHF. The DNA for the CDR3 is TGTGCCAGTAGTATTACCGGACAGGGACGGGATTCACCCCTCCACTTT.

The gene calls are TRBV30 and TRBJ1-3; D might be TRBD1 (5 bases). V dropped 0 bases and J dropped 0 bases, with 15 bases sitting between them. Germline assignment: CDR1 GTSNPN and CDR2 SVGIG (reference sequence). The CDR3 extends over 17 amino acids. CDR3 sequence: CAWSVRLDSRSGNTIYF. The CDR3 DNA is TGTGCCTGGAGTGTGCGGCTCGACAGCCGCTCTGGAAACACCATATATTTT.

J is TRBJ1-1 and V is TRBV2; D is unclear. V shed 8 bases and J shed 9 bases, with 13 bases lying between them. The length of the CDR3 is 11 residues. Germline CDR1 reads SNHLY; CDR2 reads FYNNEI. The CDR3 reads CASLEVLQAFF. The CDR3 DNA reads TGTGCCAGCTTAGAGGTCTTGCAAGCTTTCTTT.

Written as DNA, the CDR3 is TGTGCCAGCAGCTTGGCAAAAGGTTTTGGTGGAAACACCATATATTTT. It is translated as CASSLAKGFGGNTIYF. The V gene is TRBV5-6, the J gene TRBJ1-3; no definite D call. V lost 0 bases to trimming and J lost 3 bases, with 13 bases between them. The V gene's germline CDR1 is SGHDT and CDR2 YYEEEE. The CDR3 is made up of 16 amino acids.

This chain connects TRBV6-2 or TRBV6-3 to TRBJ1-1, with D perhaps TRBD1 (5 bases). V was trimmed by 2 bases and J by 8 bases, leaving 6 bases between them. Germline-derived CDR1 and CDR2 are MNHEY and SVGEGT. The CDR3 has 11 residues. The CDR3 bases are TGTGCCAGCAGTTACGGGGGAGAAGCTTTCTTT. Its protein product is CASSYGGEAFF.

DNA for the CDR3: TGTGCCAGCACGATAGGACAGGGGTTGGCCGGGGAGCTGTTTTTT. This encodes CASTIGQGLAGELFF. This chain uses TRBV2 with TRBJ2-2; 9 bases agree with TRBD1. This CDR3 is built from 15 residues. Looked up from germline, CDR1 is SNHLY and CDR2 is FYNNEI. Trimming removed 7 bases from V and 6 bases from J; junction bases left unmatched: 9.

The chain joins TRBV18 to TRBJ2-7; no definite D call. V gave up 1 base and J gave up 2 bases, with 6 bases separating them. CDR1 and CDR2 from the germline V gene are KGHSH and LQKENI. The CDR3 length is 13 residues. CDR3 residues: CASSPRSTYEQYF. CDR3 DNA sequence: TGTGCCAGCTCACCACGCAGTACCTACGAGCAGTACTTC. Combining the CDR3 with reference TRBV18 and TRBJ2-7 gives the whole variable domain NAGVMQNPRHLVRRRGQEARLRCSPMKGHSHVYWYRQLPEEGLKFMVYLQKENIIDESGMPKERFSAEFPKEGPSILRIQQVVRGDSAAYFCASSPRSTYEQYFGPGTRLTVT.

The chain employs TRBV27 and TRBJ2-2; D possibly corresponds to TRBD2 (6 bases). The CDR3 contains 13 residues. Between the trimmed V and J ends, which lost 3 bases and 8 bases, there was a span of 10 bases. Per the germline V gene, CDR1 is MNHEY and CDR2 is SMNVEV (reference sequence). In DNA, the CDR3 is TGTGCCAGCAGTTTGCGGGGTCAGGGGGAGCTGTTTTTT. This sequence encodes CASSLRGQGELFF.

V and J are TRBV2 and TRBJ1-4; maybe TRBD1 (6 bases). In germline, CDR1 is SNHLY, CDR2 FYNNEI. The CDR3 spans 16 residues. Trimming removed 6 bases at V and 0 bases at J, with 14 bases between. CDR3 coding DNA: TGTGCCAGCAGGTCCCGGGACATTGCAACTAATGAAAAACTGTTTTTT. Translated: CASRSRDIATNEKLFF.

The genes are TRBV6-4 and TRBJ2-2, with D perhaps TRBD1 or TRBD2 (5 bases each). The CDR3 covers 15 residues. In germline, CDR1 is MRHNA, CDR2 SNTAGT. V was shortened by 0 bases and J by 2 bases, with 7 bases between the two germline ends. CDR3 bases: TGTGCCAGCAGTGACTCCCGGGACAACACCGGGGAGCTGTTTTTT. This sequence encodes CASSDSRDNTGELFF.

This chain joins TRBV5-8 and TRBJ1-2, with D tentatively TRBD1 (6 bases). Looked up from germline, CDR1 is SGHTS and CDR2 is YDEGEE. The CDR3 runs 13 residues. The germline V and J ends were trimmed by 1 base and 10 bases, with 14 bases remaining between them. In DNA form, the CDR3 reads TGTGCCAGCAGCTTGAGGGACACCCAAAACTACACCTTC. Amino acid sequence: CASSLRDTQNYTF. The full variable domain, in which reference TRBV5-8 and TRBJ1-2 provide the parts outside the CDR3, is EAGVTQSPTHLIKTRGQQATLRCSPISGHTSVYWYQQALGLGLQFLLWYDEGEERNRGNFPPRFSGRQFPNYSSELNVNALELEDSALYLCASSLRDTQNYTFGSGTRLTVV.

Note on this clone: This same CDR3 is encoded by further DNA sequences in the sample. The chain recombines TRBV7-9 with TRBJ2-7; D uncertain. This CDR3 spans 12 amino acids. V lost 3 bases and J lost 0, with 3 bases in between. Germline values: CDR1 SEHNR, CDR2 FQNEAQ (reference sequence). CDR3 in amino acids: CASSLSSYEQYF. The CDR3 DNA sequence: TGTGCCAGCAGCTTGAGCTCCTACGAGCAGTACTTC.

This clone appeared a few times. This sequence joins TRBV20-1 and TRBJ2-1; no reliable D call. The CDR3 sequence is 17 residues long. With 3 bases removed from V and 7 bases from J, the gap between germline ends came to 25 bases. Germline-derived CDR1 and CDR2 are DFQATT and SNEGSKA (reference sequence). Written as DNA, the CDR3 is TGCAGTGCTAGTTGGTCCGGTTTTCAGAGACTGAGGAATGAGCAGTTCTTC. Translating it yields CSASWSGFQRLRNEQFF.

The chain couples TRBV6-5 to TRBJ2-7; TRBD1 matches at 7 bases. Losses at the gene ends were 2 bases for V and 3 bases for J; bases not matched to a gene: 10. The germline CDR1 and CDR2 sequences are MNHEY and SVGAGI. The CDR3 length is 16 residues. CDR3 loop: CASSYPSGQINYEQYF. The CDR3 DNA reads as TGTGCCAGCAGTTACCCTTCGGGACAGATAAACTACGAGCAGTACTTC.

This rearrangement joins TRBV19 to TRBJ1-6; 7 positions match TRBD1. Unmatched junction bases numbered 10, after V lost 7 bases and J lost 7 bases. The CDR3 length is 15 residues. Per germline, CDR1 LNHDA and CDR2 SQIVND (reference sequence). The CDR3 coding sequence is TGTGCCAGTAACTTCGGAGGGGGCGACAATTCACCCCTCCACTTT. Protein: CASNFGGGDNSPLHF.